This T cell receptor (beta chain) was documented in a study of shared clonotypes between healthy human individuals. Trimming pared 6 bases from V and 9 bases from J, leaving 17 bases between. This CDR3 has 13 amino acids. Per the germline V gene, CDR1 is MDHEN and CDR2 is SYDVKM. TCRdb's table, derived via immunoSEQ multiplex PCR, lists solely in-frame clones and lacks some. Of over 850,000 clones listed, roughly 74% are singletons. Naive CD4+ cells were CD45RA-selected; the remaining cells were memory. Findings of the study overall: Sequencing depth was predicted to influence how clonotypes are shared among donors. Naive CD4 clonotype sharing across a few donors was about 5.3%.

Points on this clone: Its target is unknown.

The source material was memory CD4+ T cells from PBMCs. Subset defined: CD45RA-negative fraction. This TCR was sampled from a man between 18 and 29 years old in good health. Some clones in this sample may be carry-over from other donors' samples. This rearrangement joins TRBV28 to TRBJ2-5, with D maybe TRBD1 (6 bases). The CDR3 bases are TGTGCCAGCAGAGAGACAGGCGCGCGGTCCCAGTACTTC. Translated: CASRETGARSQYF.